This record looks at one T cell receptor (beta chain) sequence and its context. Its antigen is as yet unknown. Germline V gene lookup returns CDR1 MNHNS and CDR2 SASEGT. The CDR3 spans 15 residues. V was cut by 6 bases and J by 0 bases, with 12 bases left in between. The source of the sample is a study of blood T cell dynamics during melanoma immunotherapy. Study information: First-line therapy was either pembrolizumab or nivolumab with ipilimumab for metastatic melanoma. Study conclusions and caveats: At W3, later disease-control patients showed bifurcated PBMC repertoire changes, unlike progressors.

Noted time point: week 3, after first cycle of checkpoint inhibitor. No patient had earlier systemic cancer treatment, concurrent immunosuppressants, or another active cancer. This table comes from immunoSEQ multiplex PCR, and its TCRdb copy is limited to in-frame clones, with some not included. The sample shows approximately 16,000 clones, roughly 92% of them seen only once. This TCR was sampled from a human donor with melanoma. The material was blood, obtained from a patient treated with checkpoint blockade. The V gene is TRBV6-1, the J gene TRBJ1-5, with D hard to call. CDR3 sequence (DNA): TGTGCCAGCAGAAGGCAGTTTTATAGCAATCAGCCCCAGCATTTT. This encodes CASRRQFYSNQPQHF.